Listed here are 31 T cell receptor beta chains from one sample, sequenced in a study of cytomegalovirus exposure and HLA in healthy donors. Primers included in the PCR were 60 Vbeta and 13 Jbeta primers. Data came from immunoSEQ multiplex PCR; TCRdb stores just in-frame clones and leaves some out. The data contain about 200,000 clones, roughly 86% of them singletons. The sample was PBMCs. These receptors were taken from a woman younger than 30 in good health and CMV-seronegative.

The CDR3 DNA follows: TGCGCCAGCAGCTTGGGGACAGCCTACTCCTACGAGCAGTACTTC. Translating gives CASSLGTAYSYEQYF. The genes are TRBV5-1 and TRBJ2-7; TRBD1 might be the D (6 bases). CDR1 and CDR2 (germline): SGHRS, YFSETQ. The CDR3 covers 15 residues. Trimming removed 0 bases from V and 0 bases from J, with 10 bases in between.

V and J are TRBV6-5 and TRBJ2-7; 10 positions agree with TRBD1. With 6 bases clipped from V and 5 bases from J, the junction kept 10 bases outside the gene matches. The CDR3 spans 15 residues. Per germline, CDR1 MNHEY and CDR2 SVGAGI. CDR3: CASSLGWDRGDEQYF. CDR3 DNA sequence: TGTGCCAGCAGCCTAGGGTGGGACAGGGGTGACGAGCAGTACTTC.

This sequence joins TRBV6-4 and TRBJ2-5; TRBD2 agrees at 13 bases. CDR1 is MRHNA and CDR2 is SNTAGT in the germline V gene. This CDR3 has 17 amino acids. V lost 0 bases, J lost 4 bases, and 5 bases stayed unmatched. CDR3 DNA: TGTGCCAGCAGTGACTCGAAACTAGCGGGAGGGCCAGAGACCCAGTACTTC. Translated: CASSDSKLAGGPETQYF.

The count of this clone is one. This CDR3 is also generated by other DNA sequences in the sample. This chain uses TRBV5-4 with TRBJ1-2, with TRBD1 matching 9 bases. The germline gives CDR1 SGHNT, CDR2 YYREEE (reference sequence). The CDR3 loop spans 15 amino acids. V was clipped by 3 bases and J by 2 bases; unmatched bases: 5. The CDR3, as DNA: TGTGCCAGCAGCTCTCCGGGACAGGGCAACTATGGCTACACCTTC. It translates to CASSSPGQGNYGYTF. The full variable domain, with the rest looked up from reference TRBV5-4 and TRBJ1-2, is ETGVTQSPTHLIKTRGQQVTLRCSSQSGHNTVSWYQQALGQGPQFIFQYYREEENGRGNFPPRFSGLQFPNYSSELNVNALELDDSALYLCASSSPGQGNYGYTFGSGTRLTVV.

This clone was seen only once. The V and J genes are TRBV4-1 and TRBJ2-7, with 9 bases that match TRBD1. V shed 3 bases and J 3 bases; nucleotides not matched to a gene: 21. The germline V gene has CDR1 MGHRA and CDR2 YSYEKL. This CDR3 has 20 residues. The CDR3 protein is CASSQTEPGQGHHRIYEQYF. The CDR3, as DNA: TGCGCCAGCAGCCAGACCGAACCGGGACAGGGACATCATCGTATCTACGAGCAGTACTTC.

This clone was detected only once. Other DNA sequences in this sample translate to the same CDR3. V gene TRBV9 combines with J gene TRBJ2-5, with 8 bases fitting TRBD2. Trimming took 0 bases from V and 5 from J; bases not matched to a gene: 6. The CDR3 spans 15 residues. Germline loops: CDR1 SGDLS, CDR2 YYNGEE. The CDR3 loop reads CASSVGLAGWETQYF. The CDR3 nucleotides read TGTGCCAGCAGCGTAGGGCTAGCGGGCTGGGAGACCCAGTACTTC.

The chain recombines TRBV14 with TRBJ1-4; tentative D call: TRBD1 (5 bases). Deletions cut 4 bases from V and 6 bases from J, with 9 bases between. The length of the CDR3 is 13 residues. From germline, CDR1 is SGHDN and CDR2 FVKESK. CDR3 in amino acids: CASSPWGDEKLFF. CDR3 sequence (DNA): TGTGCCAGCAGCCCTTGGGGCGATGAAAAACTGTTTTTT. The full variable domain, in which reference TRBV14 and TRBJ1-4 provide the parts outside the CDR3, is EAGVTQFPSHSVIEKGQTVTLRCDPISGHDNLYWYRRVMGKEIKFLLHFVKESKQDESGMPNNRFLAERTGGTYSTLKVQPAELEDSGVYFCASSPWGDEKLFFGSGTQLSVL.

The gene calls are TRBV25-1 and TRBJ2-2, with D possibly TRBD1 on 6 matching bases. This CDR3 region has 17 residues. Deletions cut 3 bases from V and 7 bases from J, with 21 bases between. Germline V lookup: CDR1 MGHDK, CDR2 SYGVNS. This CDR3 is CASSETLGTQDYGELFF. The CDR3 nucleotides are TGTGCCAGCAGTGAGACCCTCGGGACACAGGATTACGGGGAGCTGTTTTTT.

The chain recombines TRBV7-2 with TRBJ2-7; TRBD2 matches at 11 bases. This CDR3 has 16 residues. V lost 1 base and J lost 3; bases outside the gene matches: 5. Germline V gene sequence: CDR1 SGHTA, CDR2 FQGNSA. This CDR3 is CASSLVAGGSLYEQYF. The CDR3 DNA follows: TGTGCCAGCAGCTTAGTAGCGGGAGGGTCTCTCTACGAGCAGTACTTC.

The V and J genes are TRBV5-1 and TRBJ2-1, with TRBD2 matching over 9 bases. The CDR3 length is 17 residues. The V gene's germline CDR1 is SGHRS and CDR2 YFSETQ. With V trimmed by 0 bases and J by 5 bases, 9 bases remained unmatched. The CDR3 DNA sequence: TGCGCCAGCAGCTTGGAGGCGGGAGGGCCACAAGACAATGAGCAGTTCTTC. Translating it yields CASSLEAGGPQDNEQFF.

J is TRBJ1-1 and V is TRBV7-9, with D maybe TRBD1 (6 bases). The CDR3 consists of 14 residues. V was shortened by 1 base and J by 4 bases, with 10 bases between the two germline ends. Looked up from germline, CDR1 is SEHNR and CDR2 is FQNEAQ (reference sequence). CDR3 amino acids: CASSLGTVITEAFF. In nucleotides, the CDR3 is TGTGCCAGCAGCTTAGGGACAGTTATCACTGAAGCTTTCTTT.

The chain uses TRBV10-3 and TRBJ2-3, with TRBD2 identical over 11 bases. The CDR3 consists of 18 residues. The V gene's germline CDR1 is ENHRY and CDR2 SYGVKD. Trimming took 10 bases from V and 0 from J; bases not matched to a gene: 15. The CDR3 nucleotides read TGTGCCACAGGACTAGCGGGCGCTTTTCCTACTAGCACAGATACGCAGTATTTT. Translating it yields CATGLAGAFPTSTDTQYF.

This chain links TRBV7-3 with TRBJ2-1; 7 nucleotides agree with TRBD2. V dropped 5 bases and J dropped 6; count of bases not matched to a gene: 13. This CDR3 contains 16 residues. Per germline, CDR1 SGHTA and CDR2 FQGTGA. CDR3 sequence reads: CASSPKGGSTRNEQFF. The CDR3 nucleotides read TGTGCCAGCAGCCCGAAGGGCGGGAGTACGCGCAATGAGCAGTTCTTC.

The chain employs TRBV4-1 and TRBJ2-2; 8 nucleotides line up with TRBD1. J gave up 4 bases and V 2 bases, and 6 bases lay outside the gene matches. CDR3 size: 16 residues. Germline CDR1 is MGHRA and CDR2 is YSYEKL. Here the CDR3 DNA reads TGCGCCAGCAGCCAAACCGGGACAGGTCTCACCGGGGAGCTGTTTTTT. Amino acid sequence: CASSQTGTGLTGELFF.

The rearrangement links TRBV13 to TRBJ1-1; TRBD1 matches 9 bases. The CDR3 totals 17 residues. Per germline, CDR1 PRHDT and CDR2 FYEKMQ (reference sequence). V lost 8 bases, J lost 2 bases, and 15 bases stayed unmatched. This CDR3 reads CASGGWDRAVVNTEAFF. CDR3 bases: TGTGCCAGCGGTGGATGGGACAGGGCTGTCGTAAACACTGAAGCTTTCTTT.

V usage is TRBV6-1 and J usage is TRBJ1-5; 8 bases are a match to TRBD1. V lost 3 bases and J lost 1; bases outside the gene matches: 5. The CDR3 loop spans 16 amino acids. Germline CDR1 reads MNHNS; CDR2 reads SASEGT. The CDR3, as DNA: TGTGCCAGCAGTGAGGGGCAGGGGGCAAGCAATCAGCCCCAGCATTTT. It specifies CASSEGQGASNQPQHF.

The V and J genes are TRBV18 and TRBJ1-1, with D perhaps TRBD1 (6 bases). V lost 0 bases to trimming and J lost 4 bases, with 12 bases between them. The CDR3 consists of 15 residues. Germline assignment: CDR1 KGHSH and CDR2 LQKENI. CDR3 protein: CASSPPQGLITEAFF. The CDR3 nucleotides read TGTGCCAGCTCACCACCGCAGGGGTTGATCACTGAAGCTTTCTTT.

The gene calls are TRBV30 and TRBJ1-2; 7 positions match TRBD1. Germline trimming cut 4 bases from V and 8 bases from J; bases unmatched to any gene: 4. The germline CDR1 and CDR2 sequences are GTSNPN and SVGIG (reference sequence). The CDR3 length is 11 residues. CDR3 nucleotides: TGTGCCTGGACTCGACAGGGAGGCTACACCTTC. It codes for CAWTRQGGYTF.

The CDR3 DNA reads TGCGCCAGCAGCTTAAGCGGGAGCTCCTACAATGAGCAGTTCTTC. Amino acid sequence: CASSLSGSSYNEQFF. The rearrangement links TRBV5-1 to TRBJ2-1; 8 bases are a match to TRBD2. The CDR3 loop spans 15 amino acids. Germline V gene sequence: CDR1 SGHRS, CDR2 YFSETQ. V lost 2 bases, J lost 0 bases, and 1 base stayed unmatched.

The V gene is TRBV5-1, the J gene TRBJ1-1; D is unclear. CDR1 and CDR2 (germline): SGHRS, YFSETQ. V lost 1 base and J lost 1, with 14 bases in between. This CDR3 region has 16 residues. CDR3 DNA: TGCGCCAGCAGCTTGCCCTTGACGGGTTCGAACACTGAAGCTTTCTTT. Translated, it gives CASSLPLTGSNTEAFF.

The chain joins TRBV30 to TRBJ2-2; 8 bases are a match to TRBD2. Per germline, CDR1 GTSNPN and CDR2 SVGIG (reference sequence). The CDR3 runs to 17 residues. V trimming: 0 bases; J trimming: 7 bases; junction bases outside the gene matches: 13. The DNA for the CDR3 is TGTGCCTGGAGTGTGATAAGCGGGAGCCACGGGAGCGGGGAGCTGTTTTTT. Protein: CAWSVISGSHGSGELFF.

The chain joins TRBV6-5 to TRBJ1-5; D gene uncertain. The CDR3 is 15 amino acids. Germline values: CDR1 MNHEY, CDR2 SVGAGI. The germline V and J ends were trimmed by 5 bases and 0 bases, with 11 bases remaining between them. The CDR3 sequence is CASSPSGNSNQPQHF. CDR3 in DNA: TGTGCCAGCAGTCCTTCCGGGAATAGCAATCAGCCCCAGCATTTT.

This chain joins TRBV6-5 and TRBJ2-7; TRBD2 agrees at 10 bases. Losses at the gene ends were 4 bases for V and 2 bases for J; bases not matched to a gene: 5. CDR3 size: 15 residues. Germline CDR1 and CDR2: MNHEY and SVGAGI. In nucleotides, the CDR3 is TGTGCCAGCAGTTCCCCACTAGCGGGGACCTACGAGCAGTACTTC. As protein: CASSSPLAGTYEQYF.

The V and J genes are TRBV18 and TRBJ2-5, with D maybe TRBD1 (5 bases). The germline V and J ends were trimmed by 2 bases and 2 bases, with 12 bases remaining between them. The CDR3 consists of 15 residues. Germline loops: CDR1 KGHSH, CDR2 LQKENI. CDR3 nucleotide sequence: TGTGCCAGCTCACCATTGGTCGACAGACAAGAGACCCAGTACTTC. It is translated as CASSPLVDRQETQYF.

V gene TRBV10-3 combines with J gene TRBJ2-1; D gene ambiguous. This CDR3 region has 13 residues. Germline lookup yields CDR1 ENHRY and CDR2 SYGVKD. Between the trimmed V and J ends, which lost 0 bases and 5 bases, there was a span of 5 bases. CDR3 loop: CAISESNNNEQFF. The DNA for the CDR3 is TGTGCCATCAGTGAGTCGAACAACAATGAGCAGTTCTTC.

This sequence joins TRBV7-3 and TRBJ1-1, with 7 bases identical to TRBD1. Germline trimming cut 5 bases from V and 9 bases from J; bases unmatched to any gene: 9. Germline lookup yields CDR1 SGHTA and CDR2 FQGTGA. The CDR3 is 13 residues long. CDR3 sequence: CASSLTDRGQAFF. CDR3 DNA sequence: TGTGCCAGCAGCCTGACTGATAGGGGGCAAGCTTTCTTT.

V gene TRBV10-1 combines with J gene TRBJ2-7; TRBD2 matches at 8 bases. This CDR3 is built from 13 residues. V dropped 6 bases and J dropped 0; count of bases not matched to a gene: 1. CDR1 and CDR2 (germline): WNHNN, SYGVQD (reference sequence). The CDR3 spells CASRLAASYEQYF. CDR3 bases: TGCGCCAGCAGACTAGCGGCCTCCTACGAGCAGTACTTC.

This rearrangement joins TRBV10-3 to TRBJ1-5, with D possibly being TRBD1 (5 bases). The CDR3 extends over 15 amino acids. Trimming took 1 base from V and 2 from J, leaving 9 bases between them. Germline CDR1 and CDR2: ENHRY and SYGVKD. The CDR3 DNA is TGTGCCATCAGTGAGTGGTCGGGGGGCAATCAGCCCCAGCATTTT. Amino acids: CAISEWSGGNQPQHF.

CDR3 DNA: TGTGCCAGCAGTGAAAACTCCGAAGGTACAGGACATCGAGAGCAGTACTTC. This encodes CASSENSEGTGHREQYF. The chain carries TRBV6-1 and TRBJ2-7, with D perhaps matching TRBD1 (5 bases). The germline V and J ends were trimmed by 2 bases and 7 bases, with 24 bases remaining between them. Germline loops: CDR1 MNHNS, CDR2 SASEGT. The CDR3 covers 17 residues.

The V and J genes are TRBV14 and TRBJ2-5; TRBD2 is a possible D gene (5 bases). CDR3 length: 13 amino acids. Germline V gene data show CDR1 as SGHDN and CDR2 as FVKESK. Trimming pared 4 bases from V and 7 bases from J, leaving 13 bases between. CDR3 residues: CASSLASLGTQYF. CDR3 bases: TGTGCCAGCAGCCTAGCGTCCCTAGGGACCCAGTACTTC.

The chain is built from TRBV10-3 and TRBJ1-1; TRBD1 might be the D (6 bases). Germline assignment: CDR1 ENHRY and CDR2 SYGVKD. This CDR3 is 13 amino acids long. The V end was cut by 11 bases, the J end by 0 bases, with 13 bases between. CDR3 residues: CALKGGLNTEAFF. The CDR3 bases are TGTGCCCTTAAGGGGGGGCTGAACACTGAAGCTTTCTTT.